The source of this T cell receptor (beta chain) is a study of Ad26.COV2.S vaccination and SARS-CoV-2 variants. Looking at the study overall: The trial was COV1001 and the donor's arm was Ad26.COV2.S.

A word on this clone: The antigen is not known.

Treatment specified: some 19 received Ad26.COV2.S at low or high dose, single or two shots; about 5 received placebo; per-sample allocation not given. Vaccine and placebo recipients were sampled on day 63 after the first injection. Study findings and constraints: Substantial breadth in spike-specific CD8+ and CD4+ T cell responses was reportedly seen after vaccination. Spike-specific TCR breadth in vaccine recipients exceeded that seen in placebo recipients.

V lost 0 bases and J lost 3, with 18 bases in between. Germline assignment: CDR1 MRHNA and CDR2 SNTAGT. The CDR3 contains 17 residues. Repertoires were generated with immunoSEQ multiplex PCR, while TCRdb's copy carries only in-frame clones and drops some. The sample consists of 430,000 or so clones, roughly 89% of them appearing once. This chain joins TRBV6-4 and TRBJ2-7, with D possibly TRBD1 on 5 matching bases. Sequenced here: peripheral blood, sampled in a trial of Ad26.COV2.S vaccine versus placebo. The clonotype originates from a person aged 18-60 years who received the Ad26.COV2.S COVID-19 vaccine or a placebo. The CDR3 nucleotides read TGTGCCAGCAGTGACTCGAGTGAAGGAATGGGGCTCTACGAGCAGTACGTC. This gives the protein CASSDSSEGMGLYEQYV.